Listed below are T cell receptor beta chains from one sample, sequenced in a study. Data came from immunoSEQ multiplex PCR; TCRdb stores just in-frame clones and leaves some out. The table lists around 50,000 clones, approximately 93% of them singletons. Input material: PBMCs. Receptors originate from a man aged 35 to 55 with rheumatoid arthritis. Each CDR3 is given with its conserved first and last residue.

v_call,cdr3_aa
TRBV28,CASSLPGSYEQYF
TRBV7-2,CASSLGTSGRETQYF
TRBV20-1,CSASSGRNDNEQFF
TRBV11-2,CASSLDRSYEQYF
TRBV18,CASSRTGPRETQYF
TRBV9,CASSVVKGLDSLPEAFF
TRBV18,CASSPDRGNQPQHF
TRBV3-1/TRBV3-2,CASSQSYTGQVHNEQFF
TRBV18,CASSPRTQSYEQYF
TRBV7-3,CASSALGGDTEAFF
TRBV7-3,CASSFSRGDNEQFF
TRBV7-2,CASSLSPRLAGVDEQYF
TRBV6-2/TRBV6-3,CASSYPGDQPQHF
TRBV24-1,CATSDPGTNYGYTF
TRBV6-6,CASSSTGRGRNTEAFF